The sequence of this TCR beta chain was determined in a study of early T cells in non-severe SARS-CoV-2 infection (dated by TCRdb to 2020 to 2022). Broadly, across the study: Because TCR sequencing relied on bulk RNA taken from unsorted whole blood, pairing of alpha and beta chains was not possible. Beyond this particular receptor, the publication reports: Matching against VDJdb was skewed toward anti-spike CD8 responses, likely underestimated virus-specific expansions, and missed private and CD4 specificities.

This clonotype turned up a few times. Its antigen is unknown. Base qualities are not at hand, and no much larger clone is one base apart. A case-control design nested within a healthcare worker cohort in London, UK, was used, with weekly nasopharyngeal swab PCR tests and blood sampling performed. Healthcare workers were recruited during the week of the UK lockdown, between 23 and 31 March 2020, and followed weekly for up to about 16 weeks. Receptors were amplified or captured by 5' RACE. Instrument used: NextSeq 500. To correct for sequencing error and PCR bias, the TCR library protocol tagged individual cDNA molecules with unique molecular identifiers. Both TCR alpha and beta chains were sequenced, and tight co-correlation was observed between alpha and beta sequence abundances in each sample. The study's own analysis went as follows. Decombinator V4 was used to annotate the V gene, J gene and CDR3 of the TCR sequences. TCRs were defined as expanded if a significant change between any two time points was detected under a Poisson model with p below 0.0001. TCR abundances were normalised to the total number of TCRs sequenced in each sample and reported as counts per million. MAIT TCRs were defined by TRAV1-2 paired with TRAJ12, TRAJ20 or TRAJ33, and iNKT TCRs by TRAV10 paired with TRAJ18. VDJdb, accessed 1 November 2021, was searched for CMV, EBV and SARS-CoV-2 annotated TCRs, excluding TCRs annotated for multiple antigens. Through fastp at Q25 and MiXCR, TCRdb rebuilt clones from the public reads, retaining in-frame beta chains. All rows with the same CDR3 protein become a single entry with the most common DNA and genes. TCRdb's processing, not the authors' own work, is the source of the V and J calls. For this sample the table gives approximately 71,000 distinct CDR3 sequences, of which roughly an eighth were detected only once. About 14% of the sample comes from the top ten.

The germline V gene specifies SGHVS as CDR1 and FNYEAQ as CDR2. V sheds 3 bases and J sheds 0 bases, leaving 12 bases between their ends. The CDR3 starts with the cysteine, ends with the phenylalanine, and has 16 residues. Of the read, only the CDR3 DNA is kept; its 48 bases are in frame from base 1. The TCR sequence derives from an adult who was a healthcare worker with PCR-confirmed SARS-CoV-2 infection or an uninfected control (not recorded which). The chain couples TRBV7-6 to TRBJ2-1; the D gene identity is not certain. Sequenced input: whole blood. The encoded CDR3 is CASSLVPGISYNEQFF. The nucleotides read TGTGCCAGCAGCTTGGTGCCTGGGATCTCCTACAATGAGCAGTTCTTC. The full variable domain, completed from the reference TRBV7-6 and TRBJ2-1 proteins outside the CDR3, reads GAGVSQSPRYKVTKRGQDVALRCDPISGHVSLYWYRQALGQGPEFLTYFNYEAQQDKSGLPNDRFSAERPEGSISTLTIQRTEQRDSAMYRCASSLVPGISYNEQFFGPGTRLTVL.